The table lists the clone carrying this T cell receptor beta chain with a count of one. What it recognizes is unknown. This sample was included in a study of cytomegalovirus exposure and HLA in healthy donors. Across the study: Earlier sequencing of around 190 million T cells yielded under 120 million unique TCR beta sequences. Study-level points and caveats: With later analysis, a missense DCLRE1C variant became linked to TCR beta V- and J-gene trimming. Later analysis identified 16,000 or so TCR beta sequences associated with HLA alleles, using a false discovery rate threshold of 0.05.

The PCR ran on 60 Vbeta and 13 Jbeta primers. TCRdb keeps only in-frame clones here, not all; method: immunoSEQ multiplex PCR. The data show 180,000 or so clones, around 77% seen once. The CDR3 is 14 residues long. V lost 6 bases to trimming and J lost 5 bases, with 13 bases between them. CDR1 and CDR2 from the germline V gene are MGHDK and SYGVNS. This chain uses TRBV25-1 with TRBJ2-2, with D perhaps matching TRBD1 (6 bases). Specimen: PBMCs. This receptor was taken from a woman aged 30 to 39 in good health and CMV-seronegative. DNA of the CDR3: TGTGCCAGCAGGGGGGACACCTTAACCGGGGAGCTGTTTTTT. Its protein is CASRGDTLTGELFF.